This paragraph covers one TCR beta chain sequence. No antigen is known for it. Each patient relapsed following autologous stem cell transplantation, and prior brentuximab vedotin exposure differed. These data originate in a study of PD-1 blockade in classical Hodgkin lymphoma. The repertoire was sequenced with immunoSEQ multiplex PCR; TCRdb's copy has only in-frame clones and lacks some. The table has tens of thousands of clones, roughly 78% seen once. The CDR3 runs 14 residues. The ends were cut back, 6 bases at V and 6 bases at J, with 16 bases in the middle. Looked up from germline, CDR1 is MNHNY and CDR2 is SVGAGI (reference sequence). Regarding the study as a whole: Newly diagnosed patients had baseline TCR diversity that was reportedly lower than that of healthy donors.

This TCR derives from a human donor with classical Hodgkin lymphoma. Sequenced material: peripheral blood mononuclear cells (PBMCs), taken at baseline. The gene calls are TRBV6-6 and TRBJ2-3; possibly TRBD2 for D (6 bases). CDR3 sequence reads: CASSQTRSADTQYF. For the CDR3, the DNA is TGTGCCAGCAGCCAGACTAGGTCGGCGGATACGCAGTATTTT.